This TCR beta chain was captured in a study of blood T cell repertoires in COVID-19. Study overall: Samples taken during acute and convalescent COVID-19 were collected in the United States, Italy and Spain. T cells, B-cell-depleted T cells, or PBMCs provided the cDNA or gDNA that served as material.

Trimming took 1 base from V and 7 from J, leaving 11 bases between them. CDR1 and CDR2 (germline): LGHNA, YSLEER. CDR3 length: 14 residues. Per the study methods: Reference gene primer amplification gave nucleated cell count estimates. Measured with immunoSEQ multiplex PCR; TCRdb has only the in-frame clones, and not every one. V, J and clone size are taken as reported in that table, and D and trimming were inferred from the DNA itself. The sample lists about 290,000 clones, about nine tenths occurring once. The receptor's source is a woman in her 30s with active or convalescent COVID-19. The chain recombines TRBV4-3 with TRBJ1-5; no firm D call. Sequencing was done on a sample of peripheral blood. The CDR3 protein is CASSQGRGGQPQHF. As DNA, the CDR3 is TGCGCCAGCAGCCAAGGGCGCGGTGGCCAGCCCCAGCATTTT.